This T cell receptor beta chain was found in a study of regulatory T cells in long-lasting Graves disease. Study-wide points: There were preferences for TRBV28, TRBJ1-2 and TRBJ2-5 in persistent disease.

Investigators prepared the TCR beta libraries by applying iRepertoire HTBI primers and Arm-PCR of CDR3 regions. In TCRdb, the multiplex PCR reads were re-called with MiXCR into one record per CDR3 protein. There are about 470,000 distinct CDR3 sequences in the sample; 20% to 25% occur only once, and roughly 7.7% lies in the top ten. In its sample, this clonotype was seen many times. No antigen is known for it. Stated time point: persistent/refractory GD, antithyroid drugs over 5 years with positive TRAb. PBMCs provided the RNA from which the TCR library was made. This CDR3 has 17 residues. V lost 3 bases, J lost 2 bases, and 8 bases stayed unmatched.

The sequence was obtained from a female donor with Graves disease. The sequences come from peripheral blood mononuclear cells (PBMCs), collected when the disease was refractory, from a patient treated with antithyroid drugs. The V gene is TRBV12-3 or TRBV12-4, the J gene TRBJ2-4; 9 positions match TRBD2. CDR3 DNA: TGTGCCAGCAGTTTCCTCGGGCGGGAGGGCACCAAAAACATTCAGTACTTC. Protein: CASSFLGREGTKNIQYF.